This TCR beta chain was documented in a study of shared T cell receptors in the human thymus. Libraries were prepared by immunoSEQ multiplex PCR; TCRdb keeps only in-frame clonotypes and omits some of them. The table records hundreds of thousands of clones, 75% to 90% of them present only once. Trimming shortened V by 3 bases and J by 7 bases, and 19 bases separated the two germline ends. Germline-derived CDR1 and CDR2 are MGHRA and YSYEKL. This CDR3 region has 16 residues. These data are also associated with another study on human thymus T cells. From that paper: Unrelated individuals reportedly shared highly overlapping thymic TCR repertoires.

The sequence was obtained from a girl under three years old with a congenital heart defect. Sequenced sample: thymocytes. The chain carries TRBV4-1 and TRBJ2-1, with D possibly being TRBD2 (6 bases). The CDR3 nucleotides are TGCGCCAGCAGCCATACCCCGGGACTTCCTCGGAATGAGCAGTTCTTC. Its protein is CASSHTPGLPRNEQFF.